This T cell receptor beta chain was observed in a study of CD8 T cells in Susac syndrome. Germline V gives CDR1 MNHEY, CDR2 SMNVEV (reference sequence). This CDR3 has 15 residues. Trimming pared 8 bases from V and 0 bases from J, leaving 14 bases between. Sequencing of TCR beta drew on CD8+ and CD4+ T cells from blood. It was treatment-naive patients with stable or active relapsing-remitting disease who made up the multiple sclerosis controls. The RNA, about 0.5 to 1 ug, was put through reverse transcription using random hexamers. It was immunoSEQ multiplex PCR that amplified TCR beta CDR3 across 54 Vbeta and 13 Jbeta. TCRdb re-called the immunoSEQ multiplex PCR reads with MiXCR, one entry per CDR3 protein. The sample shows some 260,000 distinct CDR3 sequences, around 84% of them seen only once.

The rearrangement links TRBV27 to TRBJ2-4, with D possibly matching TRBD1 (6 bases). The TCR sequence derives from a human donor with multiple sclerosis. The sample taken for sequencing was CD8+ T cells from PBMCs. This CDR3 reads CASQRTALAKNIQYF. DNA of the CDR3: TGTGCCAGCCAGAGGACAGCTCTAGCCAAAAACATTCAGTACTTC.